This TCR beta chain was documented in a study of blood T cell repertoires in COVID-19. Turning to the study itself: Sites in the United States, Italy and Spain provided acute and convalescent COVID-19 samples. In each case, the material was cDNA or gDNA derived from T cells, B-cell-depleted T cells, or PBMCs.

Germline lookup yields CDR1 SEHNR and CDR2 FQNEAQ (reference sequence). The CDR3 is 17 residues long. Trimming took 2 bases from V and 0 from J; bases not matched to a gene: 4. Original processing methods: Reference gene primer amplification yielded estimated nucleated cell counts. The protocol was immunoSEQ multiplex PCR, while the TCRdb copy is restricted to in-frame clones and leaves out a portion. V and J calls and clone size are as listed in that table; D and trimming were resolved from the DNA. The sample has more than 95,000 clones, more than 75% seen once. The receptor was isolated from a human donor in a cohort sampled during active COVID-19. The V gene is TRBV7-9, the J gene TRBJ2-6, with TRBD1 matching 7 bases. The sequencing sample was made of peripheral blood. In DNA, the CDR3 is TGTGCCAGCAGCTTACAGACAGGGCTCTCTGGGGCCAACGTCCTGACTTTC. This codes for CASSLQTGLSGANVLTF.